The 20 T cell receptor beta chains presented below share a single source sample, sequenced in a study of long-term antiretroviral therapy in people with HIV. With survey level as its setting, the immunoSEQ assay was v3.0. Clones were read by immunoSEQ multiplex PCR, and TCRdb kept only the in-frame ones, dropping some. This table holds around 40,000 clones, approximately 86% found once. The sample was unsorted PBMCs, taken just before starting antiretroviral therapy. These receptors were taken from a woman aged 18-29 years with HIV.

The chain couples TRBV4-2 to TRBJ2-7; 9 bases are a match to TRBD1. This CDR3 region has 18 residues. Germline V gene lookup returns CDR1 LGHNA and CDR2 YNFKEQ. Trimming took 5 bases from V and 4 from J; bases not matched to a gene: 18. This CDR3 reads CASSSPYSGTGILYEQYF. CDR3 in DNA: TGTGCCAGCAGCTCGCCTTACTCCGGGACAGGGATTCTATACGAGCAGTACTTC.

This clone has only a few counts. The chain carries TRBV4-3 and TRBJ1-2, with D perhaps matching TRBD1 (5 bases). Germline V gene sequence: CDR1 LGHNA, CDR2 YSLEER. V was shortened by 0 bases and J by 4 bases, with 12 bases between the two germline ends. The CDR3 is 15 amino acids. CDR3: CASSQDWSGRYGYTF. For the CDR3, the DNA is TGCGCCAGCAGCCAAGATTGGTCGGGGCGCTATGGCTACACCTTC.

The J gene is TRBJ2-1, the V gene TRBV19, with a tentative D call TRBD1 (6 bases). Germline CDR1 reads LNHDA; CDR2 reads SQIVND (reference sequence). The CDR3 totals 16 residues. Deletions cut 1 base from V and 3 bases from J, with 13 bases between. CDR3 amino acids: CASSIVGGYSYNEQFF. The DNA for the CDR3 is TGTGCCAGTAGTATAGTAGGGGGTTATAGCTACAATGAGCAGTTCTTC. The full variable domain, completed using reference TRBV19 and TRBJ2-1, is DGGITQSPKYLFRKEGQNVTLSCEQNLNHDAMYWYRQDPGQGLRLIYYSQIVNDFQKGDIAEGYSVSREKKESFPLTVTSAQKNPTAFYLCASSIVGGYSYNEQFFGPGTRLTVL.

This rearrangement joins TRBV6-1 to TRBJ2-7; a weak D match, TRBD2 (6 bases). CDR3 length equals 16 residues. V was pared by 1 base and J by 2 bases, with 15 bases between. The germline CDR1 and CDR2 sequences are MNHNS and SASEGT. The CDR3 is CASSEEWDSGAYEQYF. Written as DNA, the CDR3 is TGTGCCAGCAGTGAAGAATGGGATAGCGGTGCCTACGAGCAGTACTTC.

A note on this clone: Its ends do not fully match the called genes, so a read error is possible. The chain carries TRBV27 and TRBJ1-5; tentative D call: TRBD1 (5 bases). The length of the CDR3 is 15 residues. Per germline, CDR1 MNHEY and CDR2 SMNVEV (reference sequence). The CDR3 nucleotides are TGTGCCAGCGGTTTTACTTGGAGGGGTAATCAGCCCCAGCATTTT. Translated: CASGFTWRGNQPQHF.

The chain is built from TRBV18 and TRBJ2-7; D tentatively fits TRBD1 or TRBD2 (5 bases each). Deletions cut 0 bases from V and 3 bases from J, with 15 bases between. Germline lookup yields CDR1 KGHSH and CDR2 LQKENI. This CDR3 contains 16 residues. The CDR3 protein is CASSPPTFGANYEQYF. The CDR3 coding sequence is TGTGCCAGCTCACCACCCACATTCGGGGCCAACTACGAGCAGTACTTC.

This sequence joins TRBV2 and TRBJ1-5; D not resolved. The CDR3 runs to 14 residues. Trimming stripped 11 bases from V and 2 bases from J, with 16 bases between. In germline, CDR1 is SNHLY, CDR2 FYNNEI. The CDR3 sequence: CAGKGREGNQPQHF. CDR3 coding DNA: TGTGCCGGAAAAGGGAGGGAGGGCAATCAGCCCCAGCATTTT.

The genes are TRBV25-1 and TRBJ2-1; 9 bases are a match to TRBD2. The J segment lost 6 bases and the V segment lost 10 bases, leaving 13 bases of the junction unmatched. Germline CDR1 is MGHDK and CDR2 is SYGVNS. The CDR3 has 15 residues. CDR3 in amino acids: CATGGFAGGGNEQFF. The CDR3 coding sequence is TGTGCCACCGGGGGCTTCGCGGGGGGGGGCAATGAGCAGTTCTTC.

The chain employs TRBV19 and TRBJ1-1, with 7 bases matching TRBD1. The CDR3 consists of 13 residues. Germline V gene lookup returns CDR1 LNHDA and CDR2 SQIVND (reference sequence). V was pared by 5 bases and J by 3 bases, with 3 bases of the junction left unmatched. The CDR3 nucleotides are TGTGCCAGTAGTTCTACAGGGGACACTGAAGCTTTCTTT. Encoded protein: CASSSTGDTEAFF.

This clone was recorded once. The CDR3 protein is CASSLKLNELFF. DNA for the CDR3: TGTGCCAGCAGTCTCAAGCTGAACGAACTGTTTTTT. This sequence joins TRBV25-1 and TRBJ1-4, with D unresolved. This CDR3 has 12 amino acids. Trimming cost V 5 bases and J 12 bases, with 13 bases left between them. Germline-derived CDR1 and CDR2 are MGHDK and SYGVNS.

V gene TRBV10-1 combines with J gene TRBJ2-7; the D is unclear. The CDR3 has 13 amino acids. Germline V gives CDR1 WNHNN, CDR2 SYGVQD (reference sequence). Trimming shortened V by 1 base and J by 5 bases, and 9 bases separated the two germline ends. The CDR3, as DNA: TGCGCCAGCAGTGAGTTTTTAGGGAACGAGCAGTACTTC. This encodes CASSEFLGNEQYF.

J is TRBJ2-7 and V is TRBV6-5, with 7 bases lining up with TRBD1. Trimming cost V 2 bases and J 5 bases; bases outside gene matches: 12. The CDR3 has 16 residues. Per germline, CDR1 MNHEY and CDR2 SVGAGI. Written as DNA, the CDR3 is TGTGCCAGCAGTTACGGCTTATCGACAGGGATACACGAGCAGTACTTC. Amino acid sequence: CASSYGLSTGIHEQYF.

This sequence joins TRBV28 and TRBJ2-7; TRBD2 agrees at 12 bases. CDR3 length equals 18 residues. Germline CDR1 reads MDHEN; CDR2 reads SYDVKM. V lost 10 bases, J lost 0 bases, and 16 bases stayed unmatched. CDR3 nucleotides: TGTGCCACTTGGCCGTCCGGACTAGCGGGACGTGGCTCCTACGAGCAGTACTTC. This encodes CATWPSGLAGRGSYEQYF.

J is TRBJ2-1 and V is TRBV7-2; 8 bases are shared with TRBD2. From germline, CDR1 is SGHTA and CDR2 FQGNSA. With V trimmed by 4 bases and J by 3 bases, 5 bases remained unmatched. The length of the CDR3 is 15 residues. The CDR3 DNA reads TGTGCCAGCAGCTATACTAGCGGAGGCTACAATGAGCAGTTCTTC. Amino acid sequence: CASSYTSGGYNEQFF. The full variable domain, completed using reference TRBV7-2 and TRBJ2-1, is GAGVSQSPSNKVTEKGKDVELRCDPISGHTALYWYRQSLGQGLEFLIYFQGNSAPDKSGLPSDRFSAERTGGSVSTLTIQRTQQEDSAVYLCASSYTSGGYNEQFFGPGTRLTVL.

V usage is TRBV19 and J usage is TRBJ2-2; 10 bases fit TRBD2. Germline trimming cut 6 bases from V and 1 base from J; bases unmatched to any gene: 2. This CDR3 is built from 15 residues. Germline-derived CDR1 and CDR2 are LNHDA and SQIVND (reference sequence). As DNA, the CDR3 is TGTGCCAGTAGCACTAGCGGGATGAACACCGGGGAGCTGTTTTTT. This sequence encodes CASSTSGMNTGELFF.

The J gene is TRBJ2-5, the V gene TRBV5-1; 8 bases are a match to TRBD2. Trimming at V came to 0 bases and at J to 5 bases, leaving 9 bases not matched to a gene. Per the germline V gene, CDR1 is SGHRS and CDR2 is YFSETQ. CDR3 length: 16 residues. The CDR3 spells CASSLEGLAALETQYF. DNA for the CDR3: TGCGCCAGCAGCTTGGAAGGACTAGCCGCTTTGGAGACCCAGTACTTC.

This rearrangement joins TRBV15 to TRBJ2-7, with D perhaps matching TRBD2 (6 bases). Trimming left V 4 bases short and J 5 bases short, with 18 bases between. Germline CDR1 reads LNHNV; CDR2 reads YYDKDF (reference sequence). CDR3 length: 15 amino acids. CDR3 protein: CATSMGSGVNNEQYF. CDR3 nucleotides: TGTGCCACCAGCATGGGGTCGGGGGTTAACAACGAGCAGTACTTC.

This chain uses TRBV15 with TRBJ2-2; 7 nucleotides match TRBD2. Germline values: CDR1 LNHNV, CDR2 YYDKDF (reference sequence). This CDR3 region has 17 residues. V lost 1 base and J lost 6; bases outside the gene matches: 11. CDR3 sequence: CATSRVILTRGAGELFF. Here the CDR3 DNA reads TGTGCCACCAGCAGAGTTATTTTGACTCGGGGGGCCGGGGAGCTGTTTTTT. Full variable domain (remainder filled in from reference TRBV15 and TRBJ2-2): DAMVIQNPRYQVTQFGKPVTLSCSQTLNHNVMYWYQQKSSQAPKLLFHYYDKDFNNEADTPDNFQSRRPNTSFCFLDIRSPGLGDTAMYLCATSRVILTRGAGELFFGEGSRLTVL.

The CDR3 sequence is CASSRRGQGFHEQYF. The CDR3 DNA reads TGTGCCAGCAGCCGTAGGGGACAGGGATTCCACGAGCAGTACTTC. The chain couples TRBV7-8 to TRBJ2-7, with TRBD1 identical over 9 bases. Looked up from germline, CDR1 is SGHVS and CDR2 is FQNEAQ. The CDR3 consists of 15 residues. Trimming removed 5 bases from V and 5 bases from J; junction bases left unmatched: 10.

The V gene is TRBV4-3, the J gene TRBJ1-2; no reliable D call. Per the germline V gene, CDR1 is LGHNA and CDR2 is YSLEER. The V end was cut by 0 bases, the J end by 4 bases, with 9 bases between. The CDR3 has 14 amino acids. The CDR3: CASSQDQGSYGYTF. In DNA, the CDR3 is TGCGCCAGCAGCCAAGATCAAGGGAGCTATGGCTACACCTTC.